This entry is about one T cell receptor (beta chain). As yet, its antigen is unknown. This sample was taken from a study of blood T cells in healthy people across ages. Findings and caveats of the study: It was held that diversity estimates obtained from one million T cells represented underestimates.

Donors each provided ten milliliters of peripheral blood. A second roughly 7 to 12 cycle PCR used barcoded and J-beta primers. TCRdb reprocessed the 5' RACE reads with MiXCR, giving one entry per CDR3 protein. The table lists over 500,000 distinct CDR3 sequences, 25% to 35% of them singletons, with approximately 4% in the top ten. Germline loops: CDR1 SGHTA, CDR2 FQGNSA. The CDR3 has 13 residues. These data were also reused for a study on T cells of mothers and their children.

Sequencing was carried out using blood. This clonotype was obtained from a boy aged 2 to 10 in good health. This chain links TRBV7-2 with TRBJ2-5, with a tentative D call TRBD2 (6 bases). The DNA matches TRBJ2-7 better at its end, which makes the J call doubtful. The CDR3, as DNA: TGTGCCAGCAGCATGGAACGACTAGACGAGCAGTACTTC. Amino acids: CASSMERLDEQYF.